These 25 T cell receptor beta chains were all obtained from the same sample, sequenced in a study of CD8 T cells in Susac syndrome. Random hexamers were used to reverse transcribe an amount of about 0.45 to 1 ug RNA. TCRdb recomputed calls from the immunoSEQ multiplex PCR reads with MiXCR, one row per CDR3 protein. The data hold about 210,000 distinct CDR3 sequences, with 95% observed a single time. The sample taken for sequencing was CD4+ T cells from PBMCs. These receptor sequences come from a human donor with multiple sclerosis.

The chain links TRBV18 to TRBJ2-7; tentatively, D is TRBD1 (5 bases). The CDR3 extends over 14 amino acids. Trimming took 3 bases from V and 6 from J, leaving 15 bases between them. Germline CDR1 is KGHSH and CDR2 is LQKENI. The CDR3 DNA is TGTGCCAGCTCACCGGGGCCCCCTCCCGGCGAGCAGTACTTC. Its translation is CASSPGPPPGEQYF.

This chain connects TRBV15 to TRBJ2-5; D assignment may be TRBD1 or TRBD2 (5 bases each). Germline CDR1 LNHNV, CDR2 YYDKDF (reference sequence). Trimming shortened V by 0 bases and J by 7 bases, and 12 bases separated the two germline ends. There are 14 residues in the CDR3. The chain's CDR3 is CATSRDWGLRTQYF. CDR3 coding DNA: TGTGCCACCAGCAGAGATTGGGGGTTGAGGACCCAGTACTTC.

The J gene is TRBJ1-1, the V gene TRBV5-1, with 8 bases that match TRBD1. In germline, CDR1 is SGHRS, CDR2 YFSETQ. V lost 5 bases to trimming and J lost 2 bases; unmatched junction nucleotides: 5. The CDR3 consists of 14 residues. The CDR3 reads CASRGGQVNTEAFF. Here the CDR3 DNA reads TGCGCCAGCAGGGGGGGACAGGTAAACACTGAAGCTTTCTTT.

The chain joins TRBV7-9 to TRBJ2-3; D gene uncertain. Looked up from germline, CDR1 is SEHNR and CDR2 is FQNEAQ (reference sequence). This CDR3 is 14 amino acids long. The V and J ends lost 1 base and 0 bases respectively, with 5 bases between them. CDR3 DNA sequence: TGTGCCAGCAGCTTAGAGGCTAGCACAGATACGCAGTATTTT. The encoded protein is CASSLEASTDTQYF.

The J gene is TRBJ2-3, the V gene TRBV20-1; D call uncertain. Germline V gives CDR1 DFQATT, CDR2 SNEGSKA (reference sequence). Trimming removed 7 bases at V and 1 base at J, with 12 bases between. This CDR3 region has 13 residues. CDR3 DNA sequence: TGCAGTGTCCTAGGGCTGGGCACAGATACGCAGTATTTT. It specifies CSVLGLGTDTQYF.

The chain recombines TRBV28 with TRBJ2-3; 10 positions agree with TRBD2. After removal of 4 bases from V and 4 bases from J, the junction contained 5 bases not matched to a gene. The germline gives CDR1 MDHEN, CDR2 SYDVKM. The CDR3 is 15 residues long. In DNA form, the CDR3 reads TGTGCCAGCAGTTCTCCTAGCGGGAGTGCAGATACGCAGTATTTT. It yields the protein CASSSPSGSADTQYF.

The chain recombines TRBV3-1 with TRBJ2-5; maybe TRBD1 (6 bases). Trimming took off 4 bases at V and 3 bases at J, with 12 bases between the two ends. Germline V gene sequence: CDR1 LGHDT, CDR2 YNNKEL (reference sequence). The CDR3 consists of 14 residues. The CDR3 nucleotides are TGTGCCAGCAGCCCAGCTCACAGGGAAGAGACCCAGTACTTC. This gives the protein CASSPAHREETQYF.

This rearrangement joins TRBV6-2 or TRBV6-3 to TRBJ2-7, with 8 bases identical to TRBD1. Per the germline V gene, CDR1 is MNHEY and CDR2 is SVGEGT. The CDR3 has 15 amino acids. V lost 10 bases, J lost 4 bases, and 15 bases stayed unmatched. The CDR3 protein is CATRTGLSPEYEQYF. The CDR3 DNA sequence: TGTGCCACCAGGACAGGGCTCTCCCCCGAGTACGAGCAGTACTTC.

V gene TRBV30 combines with J gene TRBJ2-1; 10 bases match TRBD2. V trimming: 3 bases; J trimming: 5 bases; junction bases outside the gene matches: 4. Per the germline V gene, CDR1 is GTSNPN and CDR2 is SVGIG (reference sequence). The CDR3 loop spans 14 amino acids. The CDR3 reads CAWSTLAGDNEQFF. In DNA, the CDR3 is TGTGCCTGGAGCACTCTAGCGGGAGACAATGAGCAGTTCTTC.

The rearrangement links TRBV12-3 or TRBV12-4 to TRBJ1-5, with TRBD1 matching 8 bases. Trimming at V came to 9 bases and at J to 4 bases, leaving 5 bases not matched to a gene. The CDR3 consists of 13 residues. The CDR3 reads CASTTGANQPQHF. DNA of the CDR3: TGTGCCAGTACGACAGGGGCTAATCAGCCCCAGCATTTT.

DNA of the CDR3: TGCGCCAGCAGCTCTGACGTTGGGAGCTCCTACAATGAGCAGTTCTTC. Protein product: CASSSDVGSSYNEQFF. V and J are TRBV5-1 and TRBJ2-1, with D tentatively TRBD2 (5 bases). Trimming pared 3 bases from V and 0 bases from J, leaving 13 bases between. This CDR3 region has 16 residues. In germline, CDR1 is SGHRS, CDR2 YFSETQ.

The V and J genes are TRBV18 and TRBJ1-2; 8 bases are shared with TRBD1. The length of the CDR3 is 13 residues. After removal of 4 bases from V and 6 bases from J, the junction contained 4 bases not matched to a gene. CDR1 and CDR2 from the germline V gene are KGHSH and LQKENI. CDR3 DNA sequence: TGTGCCAGCTCACGCGGACAGGGTGATGGCTACACCTTC. This translates into CASSRGQGDGYTF.

This clonotype was picked up one time. The V and J genes are TRBV29-1 and TRBJ2-6; 8 nucleotides line up with TRBD1. The CDR3 runs 17 residues. Germline V gene sequence: CDR1 SQVTM, CDR2 ANQGSEA. With 6 bases clipped from V and 0 bases from J, the junction kept 10 bases outside the gene matches. Here the CDR3 reads CSVRPQGAGSGANVLTF. CDR3 in DNA: TGCAGCGTCAGACCGCAGGGGGCCGGCTCTGGGGCCAACGTCCTGACTTTC.

This clonotype came up a few times. This chain connects TRBV27 to TRBJ2-2; no clear D. Germline CDR1 and CDR2: MNHEY and SMNVEV (reference sequence). V was cut by 5 bases and J by 0 bases, with 7 bases left in between. The CDR3 consists of 14 residues. The CDR3 sequence: CASSRGANTGELFF. DNA for the CDR3: TGTGCCAGCAGTCGTGGGGCGAACACCGGGGAGCTGTTTTTT.

The gene calls are TRBV12-3 or TRBV12-4 and TRBJ1-1; D call uncertain. This CDR3 contains 12 residues. Trimming shortened V by 2 bases and J by 10 bases, and 11 bases separated the two germline ends. CDR3 protein: CASSLMGIRAFF. For the CDR3, the DNA is TGTGCCAGCAGTTTAATGGGGATCAGAGCTTTCTTT.

This chain uses TRBV2 with TRBJ2-5; no clear D gene. The CDR3 has 14 amino acids. Trimming removed 0 bases from V and 1 base from J, with 6 bases in between. Germline CDR1 and CDR2: SNHLY and FYNNEI. The CDR3 reads CASSEAYGQETQYF. The DNA of the CDR3 is TGTGCCAGCAGTGAAGCGTACGGCCAAGAGACCCAGTACTTC.

The chain carries TRBV18 and TRBJ1-5; TRBD1 matches at 8 bases. Trimming took 3 bases from V and 5 from J; bases not matched to a gene: 3. CDR3 length: 14 residues. Germline loops: CDR1 KGHSH, CDR2 LQKENI. The DNA of the CDR3 is TGTGCCAGCTCACCGGACAGGGCGCATCAGCCCCAGCATTTT. Residues: CASSPDRAHQPQHF. Complete variable domain (other parts from reference TRBV18 and TRBJ1-5): NAGVMQNPRHLVRRRGQEARLRCSPMKGHSHVYWYRQLPEEGLKFMVYLQKENIIDESGMPKERFSAEFPKEGPSILRIQQVVRGDSAAYFCASSPDRAHQPQHFGDGTRLSIL.

In this sample, this clonotype turned up once. The J gene is TRBJ1-3, the V gene TRBV4-1; D not certain. The CDR3 is 14 residues long. Trimming shortened V by 5 bases and J by 3 bases, and 11 bases separated the two germline ends. CDR1 MGHRA and CDR2 YSYEKL come from the germline V gene. CDR3 coding DNA: TGCGCCAGCAGCTCGTCTAATTATGGAAACACCATATATTTT. Its protein is CASSSSNYGNTIYF.

This chain connects TRBV29-1 to TRBJ1-2; D gene ambiguous. The V end lost 4 bases, the J end lost 8 bases, and 11 bases lay between the germline ends. Germline loops: CDR1 SQVTM, CDR2 ANQGSEA. This CDR3 contains 11 residues. CDR3 in amino acids: CSVAGVEGYTF. CDR3 DNA sequence: TGCAGCGTTGCTGGGGTAGAGGGCTACACCTTC.

The chain joins TRBV29-1 to TRBJ1-4; D gene ambiguous. The CDR3 contains 16 residues. Germline CDR1 is SQVTM and CDR2 is ANQGSEA. Trimming took 5 bases from V and 7 from J, leaving 23 bases between them. CDR3 sequence (DNA): TGCAGCGTTCGAAACCCTGGGGTGGGGTGGGGTGAAAAACTGTTTTTT. Amino acid sequence: CSVRNPGVGWGEKLFF.

This clonotype was seen a single time. This rearrangement joins TRBV11-2 to TRBJ2-3; D unclear. Germline assignment: CDR1 SGHAT and CDR2 FQNNGV. V was shortened by 4 bases and J by 8 bases, with 16 bases between the two germline ends. This CDR3 has 14 residues. As DNA, the CDR3 is TGTGCCAGCAGCTCGGACCCCGTGATCAGTACGCAGTATTTT. Its translation is CASSSDPVISTQYF.

The V gene is TRBV3-1, the J gene TRBJ2-7; no firm D call. CDR1 is LGHDT, CDR2 YNNKEL, per germline (reference sequence). Trimming stripped 5 bases from V and 3 bases from J, with 11 bases between. The CDR3 runs 13 residues. The CDR3 protein is CASSADGLYEQYF. The CDR3 DNA reads as TGTGCCAGCAGCGCGGACGGTCTCTACGAGCAGTACTTC.

With regard to this clonotype: At one boundary the junction diverges from the germline segment, which might be a read error. The gene calls are TRBV5-1 and TRBJ2-5, with 8 positions matching TRBD2. Germline lookup yields CDR1 SGHRS and CDR2 YFSETQ. This CDR3 is built from 12 residues. The CDR3 loop is CASSLAGETQYF. Written as DNA, the CDR3 is TGTGCCAGCAGTTTAGCGGGGGAGACCCAGTACTTC. Using reference TRBV5-1 and TRBJ2-5 for the parts outside the CDR3, the full variable domain is KAGVTQTPRYLIKTRGQQVTLSCSPISGHRSVSWYQQTPGQGLQFLFEYFSETQRNKGNFPGRFSGRQFSNSRSEMNVSTLELGDSALYLCASSLAGETQYFGPGTRLLVL.

This chain connects TRBV4-2 to TRBJ2-3; 8 bases are a match to TRBD2. Looked up from germline, CDR1 is LGHNA and CDR2 is YNFKEQ. The trim removed 1 base at V and 11 bases at J, leaving 11 bases unmatched. The CDR3 spans 15 residues. As DNA, the CDR3 is TGTGCCAGCAGCCAAGCGGTCTGGCGGGGGGCACAGCAGTATTTT. Encoded protein: CASSQAVWRGAQQYF.

The chain links TRBV20-1 to TRBJ2-3; 7 bases match TRBD2. V trimming: 6 bases; J trimming: 5 bases; junction bases outside the gene matches: 5. The CDR3 covers 12 residues. The germline V gene has CDR1 DFQATT and CDR2 SNEGSKA (reference sequence). The CDR3 nucleotides are TGCAGTGCCCAAAAGCGGGAAGATACGCAGTATTTT. This gives the protein CSAQKREDTQYF.